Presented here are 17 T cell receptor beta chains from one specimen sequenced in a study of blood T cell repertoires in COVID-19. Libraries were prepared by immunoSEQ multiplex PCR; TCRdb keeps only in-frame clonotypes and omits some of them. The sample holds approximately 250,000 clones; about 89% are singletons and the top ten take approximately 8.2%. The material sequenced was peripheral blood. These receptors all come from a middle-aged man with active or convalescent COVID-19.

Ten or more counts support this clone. The CDR3 reads CASSLGQVNNEKLFF. CDR3 nucleotide sequence: TGTGCCAGCAGCTTAGGACAGGTGAATAATGAAAAACTGTTTTTT. The V call is TRBV11-2, the J call TRBJ1-4; possible D gene TRBD1, 6 bases. Germline values: CDR1 SGHAT, CDR2 FQNNGV. The length of the CDR3 is 15 residues. Trimming took off 1 base at V and 4 bases at J, with 10 bases between the two ends.

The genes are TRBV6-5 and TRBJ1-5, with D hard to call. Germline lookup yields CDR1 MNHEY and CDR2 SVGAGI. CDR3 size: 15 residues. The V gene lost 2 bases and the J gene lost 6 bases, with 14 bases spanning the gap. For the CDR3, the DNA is TGTGCCAGCAGTTACGGCTTGGGAGACGGTCAGCCCCAGCATTTT. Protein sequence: CASSYGLGDGQPQHF.

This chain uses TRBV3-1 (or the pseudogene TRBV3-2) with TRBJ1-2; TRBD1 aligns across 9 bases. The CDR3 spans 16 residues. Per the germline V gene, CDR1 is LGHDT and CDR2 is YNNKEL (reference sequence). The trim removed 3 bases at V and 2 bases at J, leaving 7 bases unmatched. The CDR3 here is CASSHEAGTGNYGYTF. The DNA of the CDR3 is TGTGCCAGCAGCCACGAGGCCGGGACAGGGAACTATGGCTACACCTTC.

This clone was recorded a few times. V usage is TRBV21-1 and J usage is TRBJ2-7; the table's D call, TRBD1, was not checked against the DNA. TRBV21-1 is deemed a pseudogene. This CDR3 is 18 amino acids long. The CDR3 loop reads CASSIPGQGLIHIYEQYF. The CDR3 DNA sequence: TGTGCCAGCAGCATTCCGGGACAGGGCCTTATACATATCTACGAGCAGTACTTC.

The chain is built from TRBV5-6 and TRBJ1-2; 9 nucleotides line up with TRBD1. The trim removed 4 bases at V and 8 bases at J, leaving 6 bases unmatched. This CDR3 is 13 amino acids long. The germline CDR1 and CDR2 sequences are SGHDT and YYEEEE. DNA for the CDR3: TGTGCCAGCAGCCCGGGACAGGGAATAGGCTACACCTTC. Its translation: CASSPGQGIGYTF.

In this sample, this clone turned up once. The CDR3 is CASQQGLGTEAFF. The CDR3 bases are TGTGCCAGCCAACAGGGGCTCGGGACTGAAGCTTTCTTT. V is TRBV7-9 and J is TRBJ1-1; 7 bases are a match to TRBD1. The V gene's germline CDR1 is SEHNR and CDR2 FQNEAQ (reference sequence). V shed 8 bases, J shed 5 bases, and the junction held 8 bases outside the gene matches. This CDR3 comprises 13 residues.

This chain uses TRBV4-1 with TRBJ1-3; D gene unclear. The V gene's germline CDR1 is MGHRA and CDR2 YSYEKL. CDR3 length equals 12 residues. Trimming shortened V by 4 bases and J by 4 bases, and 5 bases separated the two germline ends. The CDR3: CASSPLGNTIYF. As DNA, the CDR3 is TGCGCCAGCAGCCCCCTAGGAAACACCATATATTTT.

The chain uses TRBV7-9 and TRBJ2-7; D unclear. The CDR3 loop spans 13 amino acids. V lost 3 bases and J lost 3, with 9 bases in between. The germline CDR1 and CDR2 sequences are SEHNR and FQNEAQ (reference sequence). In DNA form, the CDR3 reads TGTGCCAGCAGCTTGGGCGCGAACTACGAGCAGTACTTC. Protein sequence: CASSLGANYEQYF.

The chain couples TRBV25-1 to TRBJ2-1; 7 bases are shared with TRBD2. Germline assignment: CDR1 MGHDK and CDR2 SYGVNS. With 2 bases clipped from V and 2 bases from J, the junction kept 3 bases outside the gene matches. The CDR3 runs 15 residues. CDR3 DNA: TGTGCCAGCAGTGAAACCAGCGGGGCCTACAATGAGCAGTTCTTC. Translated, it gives CASSETSGAYNEQFF. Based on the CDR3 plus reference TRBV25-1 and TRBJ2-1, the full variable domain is EADIYQTPRYLVIGTGKKITLECSQTMGHDKMYWYQQDPGMELHLIHYSYGVNSTEKGDLSSESTVSRIRTEHFPLTLESARPSHTSQYLCASSETSGAYNEQFFGPGTRLTVL.

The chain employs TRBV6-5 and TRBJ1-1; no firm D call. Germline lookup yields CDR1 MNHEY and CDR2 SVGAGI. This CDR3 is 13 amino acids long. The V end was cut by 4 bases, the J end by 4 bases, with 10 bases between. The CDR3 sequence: CASSSLKPTEAFF. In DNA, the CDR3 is TGTGCCAGCAGTTCCCTAAAGCCCACTGAAGCTTTCTTT.

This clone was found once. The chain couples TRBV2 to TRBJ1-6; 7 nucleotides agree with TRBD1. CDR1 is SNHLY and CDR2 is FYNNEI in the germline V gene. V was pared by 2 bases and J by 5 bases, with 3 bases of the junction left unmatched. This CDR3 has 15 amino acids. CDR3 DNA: TGTGCCAGCAGTGAAAGCCAGGGGGATAATTCACCCCTCCACTTT. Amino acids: CASSESQGDNSPLHF. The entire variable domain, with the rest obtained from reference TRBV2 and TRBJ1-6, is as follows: EPEVTQTPSHQVTQMGQEVILRCVPISNHLYFYWYRQILGQKVEFLVSFYNNEISEKSEIFDDQFSVERPDGSNFTLKIRSTKLEDSAMYFCASSESQGDNSPLHFGNGTRLTVT.

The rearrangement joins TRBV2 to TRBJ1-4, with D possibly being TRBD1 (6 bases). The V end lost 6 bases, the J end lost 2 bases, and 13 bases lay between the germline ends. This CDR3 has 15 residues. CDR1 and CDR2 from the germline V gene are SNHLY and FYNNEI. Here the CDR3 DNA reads TGTGCCAGCAGACAGGGTTTTTGGACTAATGAAAAACTGTTTTTT. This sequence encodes CASRQGFWTNEKLFF.

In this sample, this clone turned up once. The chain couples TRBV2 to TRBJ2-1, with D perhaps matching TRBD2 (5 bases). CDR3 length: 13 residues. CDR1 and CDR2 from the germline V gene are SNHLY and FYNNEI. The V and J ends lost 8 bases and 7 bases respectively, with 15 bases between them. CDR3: CASAPFGENEQFF. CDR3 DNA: TGTGCCAGCGCGCCGTTCGGGGAAAATGAGCAGTTCTTC.

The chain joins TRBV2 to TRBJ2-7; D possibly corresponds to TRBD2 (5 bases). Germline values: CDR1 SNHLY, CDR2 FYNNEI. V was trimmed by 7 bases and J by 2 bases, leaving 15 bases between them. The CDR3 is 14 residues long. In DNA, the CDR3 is TGTGCCAGCACGTACGCCAGCGGAGCCTACGAGCAGTACTTC. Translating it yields CASTYASGAYEQYF.

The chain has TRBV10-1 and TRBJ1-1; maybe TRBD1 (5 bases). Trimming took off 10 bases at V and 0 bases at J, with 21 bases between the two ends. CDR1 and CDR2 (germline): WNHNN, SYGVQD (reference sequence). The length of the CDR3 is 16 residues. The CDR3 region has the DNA TGCGCCAAAAAGGGCAGGGCCCTCTTTATGAACACTGAAGCTTTCTTT. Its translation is CAKKGRALFMNTEAFF.

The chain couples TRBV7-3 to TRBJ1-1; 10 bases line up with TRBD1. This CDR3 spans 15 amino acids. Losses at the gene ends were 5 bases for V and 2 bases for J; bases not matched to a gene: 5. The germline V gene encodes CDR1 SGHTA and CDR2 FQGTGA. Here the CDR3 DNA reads TGTGCCAGCAGCGCGGGACAGGGGCATAACACTGAAGCTTTCTTT. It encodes CASSAGQGHNTEAFF. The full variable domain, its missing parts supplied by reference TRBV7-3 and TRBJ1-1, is GAGVSQTPSNKVTEKGKYVELRCDPISGHTALYWYRQSLGQGPEFLIYFQGTGAADDSGLPNDRFFAVRPEGSVSTLKIQRTERGDSAVYLCASSAGQGHNTEAFFGQGTRLTVV.

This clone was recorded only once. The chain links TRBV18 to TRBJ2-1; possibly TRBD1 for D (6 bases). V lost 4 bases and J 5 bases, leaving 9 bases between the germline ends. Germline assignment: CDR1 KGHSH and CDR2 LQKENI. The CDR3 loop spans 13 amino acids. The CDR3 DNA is TGTGCCAGCTCACACGGACAGCACAATGAGCAGTTCTTC. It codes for CASSHGQHNEQFF.